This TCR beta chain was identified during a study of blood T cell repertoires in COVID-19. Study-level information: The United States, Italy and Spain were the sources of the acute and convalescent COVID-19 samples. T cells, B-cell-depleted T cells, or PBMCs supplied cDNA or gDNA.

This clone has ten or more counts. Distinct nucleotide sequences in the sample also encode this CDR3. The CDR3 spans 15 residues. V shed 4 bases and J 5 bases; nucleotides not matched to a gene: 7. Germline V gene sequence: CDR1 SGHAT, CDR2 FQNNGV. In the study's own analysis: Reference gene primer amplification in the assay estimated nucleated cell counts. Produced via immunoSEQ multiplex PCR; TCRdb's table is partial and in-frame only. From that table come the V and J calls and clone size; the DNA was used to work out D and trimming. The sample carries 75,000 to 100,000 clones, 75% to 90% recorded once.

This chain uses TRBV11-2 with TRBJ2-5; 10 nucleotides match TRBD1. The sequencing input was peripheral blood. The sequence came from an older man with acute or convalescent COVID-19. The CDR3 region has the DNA TGTGCCAGCAGCTCCCGGGACAGGGGTGTGGAGACCCAGTACTTC. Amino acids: CASSSRDRGVETQYF.